The 9 T cell receptor beta chains below come from one sample, sequenced in a study of blood T cells in healthy people across ages. Primed by a sample-barcoded 5' primer and a J-beta primer mix, a second PCR proceeded for about 7 to 11 cycles. TCRdb used MiXCR to reprocess the 5' RACE reads, holding one entry per CDR3 protein. This sample has about 1.8 million distinct CDR3 sequences; 49% occur once, and the top ten carry approximately 2.1%. Input material: blood. All receptors derive from a woman aged 35 to 49 in good health.

This chain links TRBV7-9 with TRBJ2-3; 13 positions match TRBD2. CDR1 and CDR2 (germline): SEHNR, FQNEAQ (reference sequence). This CDR3 is built from 16 residues. The V segment lost 5 bases and the J segment 3 bases; nucleotides outside the gene matches: 5. For the CDR3, the DNA is TGTGCCAGCAGCCCAGGGACTAGCGGGGATACAGATACGCAGTATTTT. It is translated as CASSPGTSGDTDTQYF.

The V and J genes are TRBV4-1 and TRBJ2-1, with D perhaps TRBD1 (6 bases). V lost 1 base, J lost 1 base, and 14 bases lay in between. The CDR3 is 17 residues long. CDR1 MGHRA and CDR2 YSYEKL come from the germline V gene. The CDR3 coding sequence is TGCGCCAGCAGCCAAGTTTCCGTGGACAGATCCTACAATGAGCAGTTCTTC. Residues: CASSQVSVDRSYNEQFF.

This chain connects TRBV7-6 to TRBJ2-1; D is unclear. The germline CDR1 and CDR2 sequences are SGHVS and FNYEAQ. The CDR3 is 15 residues long. V lost 5 bases and J 3 bases, leaving 14 bases between the germline ends. The CDR3 spells CASSPPGSGYNEQFF. The CDR3 nucleotides read TGTGCCAGCAGCCCGCCCGGGTCAGGCTACAATGAGCAGTTCTTC.

This clonotype was seen more than once but under ten times. The rearrangement joins TRBV7-9 to TRBJ2-1, with no clear D. From germline, CDR1 is SEHNR and CDR2 FQNEAQ (reference sequence). The CDR3 totals 11 residues. The V and J ends lost 5 bases and 6 bases respectively, with 5 bases between them. CDR3 loop: CASSGSNEQFF. CDR3 bases: TGTGCCAGCAGCGGATCCAATGAGCAGTTCTTC. Supplemented by reference TRBV7-9 and TRBJ2-1, the full variable domain reads DTGVSQNPRHKITKRGQNVTFRCDPISEHNRLYWYRQTLGQGPEFLTYFQNEAQLEKSRLLSDRFSAERPKGSFSTLEIQRTEQGDSAMYLCASSGSNEQFFGPGTRLTVL.

The chain recombines TRBV21-1 with TRBJ2-3; no check of the table's D call, TRBD1, against the DNA was made. TRBV21-1 is a listed pseudogene. CDR3 length: 13 amino acids. CDR3 sequence: CASNDPVTDTQYF. The CDR3 coding sequence is TGTGCCAGCAACGACCCGGTGACAGATACGCAGTATTTT.

CDR3 sequence: CASSLTGTANTGELFF. CDR3 nucleotides: TGTGCCAGCTCTCTCACCGGGACGGCGAACACCGGGGAGCTGTTTTTT. The rearrangement joins TRBV18 to TRBJ2-2; D tentatively fits TRBD1 or TRBD2 (5 bases each). This CDR3 spans 16 amino acids. V was trimmed by 6 bases and J by 0 bases, leaving 14 bases between them. Per germline, CDR1 KGHSH and CDR2 LQKENI.

This clonotype turned up a few times. The chain employs TRBV10-3 and TRBJ2-7; 9 bases align to TRBD2. The junction had 5 bases not matched to a gene; V was cut back by 2 bases and J by 3 bases. The CDR3 covers 15 residues. The germline V gene has CDR1 ENHRY and CDR2 SYGVKD. The chain's CDR3 is CAISEERGVLYEQYF. CDR3 nucleotides: TGTGCCATCAGTGAGGAGCGGGGGGTCCTCTACGAGCAGTACTTC.

This clonotype appeared a few times. The rearrangement uses TRBV5-1 and TRBJ2-1, with TRBD2 matching over 11 bases. Per the germline V gene, CDR1 is SGHRS and CDR2 is YFSETQ. This CDR3 is built from 16 residues. V shed 4 bases and J 5 bases; nucleotides not matched to a gene: 8. The CDR3 DNA is TGCGCCAGCAGCCGTGACCCTAGCGGGGGGAACAATGAGCAGTTCTTC. Residues: CASSRDPSGGNNEQFF.

A word on this clonotype: The junction departs from germline at one end; a sequencing error may be responsible. This sequence joins TRBV7-3 and TRBJ2-3; D may be TRBD1 or TRBD2 (6 bases each). Looked up from germline, CDR1 is SGHTA and CDR2 is FQGTGA. The CDR3 covers 17 residues. Here the CDR3 reads CASSLTPGGRRTDTQYF. As DNA, the CDR3 is TGTGCCAGCAGCTTAACACCCGGGGGCAGAAGGACAGATACACAGTATTTT. Combining the CDR3 with reference TRBV7-3 and TRBJ2-3 gives the whole variable domain GAGVSQTPSNKVTEKGKYVELRCDPISGHTALYWYRQSLGQGPEFLIYFQGTGAADDSGLPNDRFFAVRPEGSVSTLKIQRTERGDSAVYLCASSLTPGGRRTDTQYFGPGTRLTVL.